Included here is one TCR beta chain sequence, with context. No antigen is known for it. These data originate in a study of OX40 agonist ivuxolimab in advanced cancers. Turning to the study itself: Three individuals attained partial responses, comprising one hepatocellular carcinoma case and two cutaneous melanoma cases.

CDR3 length equals 15 residues. Looked up from germline, CDR1 is LGHNT and CDR2 is FRNRAP. V gave up 6 bases and J gave up 6 bases; unmatched junction bases: 9. Whole-study results and caveats: The antigen specificity of the peripheral T cells (those that were expanded) was not determined.

Assay: immunoSEQ multiplex PCR; the TCRdb copy retains only in-frame clones and omits some. The sample lists about 69,000 clones; about three quarters were seen once. This specimen was CD4+ or CD8+ T cells sorted from blood, taken in a trial of the OX40 agonist ivuxolimab. This TCR came from an adult with an advanced solid tumor such as melanoma, head and neck, liver or kidney cancer. This chain uses TRBV12-5 with TRBJ2-1, with TRBD1 matching over 9 bases. The chain's CDR3 is CASGPYGQGTNEQFF. CDR3 coding DNA: TGTGCTAGTGGCCCCTATGGACAGGGGACCAATGAGCAGTTCTTC.